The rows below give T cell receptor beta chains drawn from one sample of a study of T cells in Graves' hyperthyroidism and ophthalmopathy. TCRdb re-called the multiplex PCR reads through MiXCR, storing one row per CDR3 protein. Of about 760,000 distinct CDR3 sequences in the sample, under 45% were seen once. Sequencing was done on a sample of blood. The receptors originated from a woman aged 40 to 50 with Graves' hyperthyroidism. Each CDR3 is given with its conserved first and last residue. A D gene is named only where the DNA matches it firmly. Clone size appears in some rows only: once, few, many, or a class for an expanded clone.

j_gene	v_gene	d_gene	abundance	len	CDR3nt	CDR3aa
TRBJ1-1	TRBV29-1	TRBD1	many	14	TGCAGCGTTTCCCGGGACAGGGTCAGCACTGAAGCTTTCTTT	CSVSRDRVSTEAFF
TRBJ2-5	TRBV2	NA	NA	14	TGTGCCATCCAAGAGCGGGACAGCCAAGAGACCCAGTACTTC	CAIQERDSQETQYF
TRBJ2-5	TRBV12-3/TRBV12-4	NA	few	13	TGTGCCAGCAGCCCCCCGTTTGGGGAGACCCAGTACTTC	CASSPPFGETQYF
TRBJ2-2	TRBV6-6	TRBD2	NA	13	TGTGCCAGCGGGCGGGAGGACACCGGGGAGCTGTTTTTT	CASGREDTGELFF
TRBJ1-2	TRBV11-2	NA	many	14	TGTGCCAGCAGCACCCCGGACAGCAACTATGGCTACACCTTC	CASSTPDSNYGYTF
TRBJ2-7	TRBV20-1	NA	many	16	TGCAGTTCTTACTGTAAAAGTGACAGGAACTCCTACGAGCAGTACTTC	CSSYCKSDRNSYEQYF
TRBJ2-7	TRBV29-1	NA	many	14	TGCAGCGTTGAAACTCGCCAACACTCCTACGAGCAGTACTTC	CSVETRQHSYEQYF
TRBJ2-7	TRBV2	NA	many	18	TGTGCCAGCAGCCTCCTCGTGGACCACAGCATACCCTCCTACGAGCAGTACTTC	CASSLLVDHSIPSYEQYF
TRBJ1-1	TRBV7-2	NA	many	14	TGTGCCAGCAGCCTGACGGGGGGGGCGACTGAAGCTTTCTTT	CASSLTGGATEAFF
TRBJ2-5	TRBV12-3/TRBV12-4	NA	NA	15	TGTGCCAGCAGTTTCGAATTTGGGAAGGGGGAGACCCAGTACTTC	CASSFEFGKGETQYF